The TCR beta chain described here comes from a study of blood T cells in healthy people across ages. Study observations and caveats: Higher diversity and more naive CD4+ cells were features of long-lived donors, compared to aged donors.

As regards this clonotype: No antigen is known for it.

CDR3 length: 16 residues. Germline CDR1 and CDR2: SGDLS and YYNGEE. J was trimmed by 6 bases and V by 3 bases; bases with no gene match: 8. Combining a sample-barcoded 5' primer with a J-beta primer mix, a second PCR ran for roughly 7 to 12 cycles. From the 5' RACE reads, TCRdb called clonotypes with MiXCR, one entry per CDR3 protein. The table lists about 1.6 million distinct CDR3 sequences, roughly a third of them singletons. V and J are TRBV9 and TRBJ2-3, with 12 bases that match TRBD2. The source of this sequence is a woman in her 30s in good health. The sample comprised blood. CDR3 protein: CASSDGLAGTGDTQYF. The CDR3 nucleotides are TGTGCCAGCAGCGACGGACTAGCGGGGACGGGGGATACGCAGTATTTT.